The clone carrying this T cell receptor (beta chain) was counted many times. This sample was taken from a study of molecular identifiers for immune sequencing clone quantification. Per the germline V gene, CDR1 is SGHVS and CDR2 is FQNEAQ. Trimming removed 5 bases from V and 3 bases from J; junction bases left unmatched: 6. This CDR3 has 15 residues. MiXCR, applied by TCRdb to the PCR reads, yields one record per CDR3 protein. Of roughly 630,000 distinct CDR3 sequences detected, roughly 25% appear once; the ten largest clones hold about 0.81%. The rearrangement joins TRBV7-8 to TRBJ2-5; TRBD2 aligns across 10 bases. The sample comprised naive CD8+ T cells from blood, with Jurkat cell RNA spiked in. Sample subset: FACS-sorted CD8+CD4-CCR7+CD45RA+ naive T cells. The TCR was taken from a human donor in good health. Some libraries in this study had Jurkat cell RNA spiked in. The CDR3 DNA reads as TGTGCCAGCAGCCAGGGGACTAGCGAAAAAGAGACCCAGTACTTC. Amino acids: CASSQGTSEKETQYF. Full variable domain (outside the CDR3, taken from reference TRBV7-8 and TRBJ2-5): GAGVSQSPRYKVAKRGQDVALRCDPISGHVSLFWYQQALGQGPEFLTYFQNEAQLDKSGLPSDRFFAERPEGSVSTLKIQRTQQEDSAVYLCASSQGTSEKETQYFGPGTRLLVL.